Included here is one TCR beta chain sequence, with context. Its antigen target is currently unknown. HCMV-specific IgG was detected in serum with a commercial ELISA kit to determine HCMV serostatus. Ficoll density gradient centrifugation was used to isolate peripheral blood mononuclear cells from blood. This entry is derived from a study of T cells expressing NK-cell markers (TCRdb year 2020). Study-wide context: In sorted CD3+CD56+NKG2C+, CD3+CD56+NKG2C- and CD3+CD56-NKG2C+ T-cell subsets from 7 to 9 donors, TCR beta-chain repertoires were profiled. Among the eight sequenced donors, seven were HCMV-seropositive and one was HCMV-seronegative. The eight sequenced donors were randomly selected healthy volunteers, three men and five women. The libraries were sequenced on Illumina HiSeq 2000/2500, MiSeq or NextSeq, producing 2 x 150 bp reads.

Measured from the cysteine to the phenylalanine, the CDR3 is 15 residues long. No DNA is given. The germline V gene sets CDR1 to SGHRS and CDR2 to YFSETQ. The sample was run on an Illumina HiSeq 2000. TCR beta cDNA libraries were prepared using 5'RACE template switching, which introduced a universal primer site and unique molecular identifiers. Priming for cDNA synthesis came from the TCR beta constant segment, and two successive PCR amplification steps followed. The study's own analysis went as follows. MIGEC was used to demultiplex reads and group the reads by UMI, and MiTCR was used to assemble and quantify clonotypes. To exclude erroneous sequences, any TCR cDNA sequence not supported by at least two reads was discarded. The tcR package was used for downstream repertoire analysis, and clonotypes were matched between fractions using CDR3 nucleotide sequence together with V segment. Antigen specificity was annotated against VDJdb with VDJmatch, allowing one amino acid substitution in CDR3. TCRdb reprocessed the reads; each CDR3 protein sequence makes one entry, and DNA is unavailable. The V and J calls were determined by TCRdb, not by the authors. The table for this sample lists 350,000 to 450,000 distinct CDR3 sequences. Around 5.2% of the sample is taken by the ten largest.

On the study overall, not on this receptor specifically: Those dominant clonotypes were again the most abundant among CD3+CD56-NKG2C+ cells in a handful of donors, at about 28.3-60.1%. It remained unclear whether the expanded NKG2C-expressing T cell clones were specific for HCMV antigens. In more than 5 donors, the dominant CD3+CD56+NKG2C+ clonotypes ranked among the top 10 CD8+ clonotypes, making up roughly 1.0-8% of CD8+ T cells.

This chain joins TRBV5-1 to TRBJ2-2; TCRdb proposes TRBD1, but this gene call is untestable without DNA. Specimen: blood T cells: a sorted CD56 or NKG2C T cell subset, CD4+ or CD8+ T cells, or bulk PBMC T cells (not recorded which). The source is a man aged 18-75 years in good health. This receptor has the CDR3 CASSQMTATTGELFF. The CDR3, completed at both ends by the reference TRBV5-1 and TRBJ2-2 genes, gives the full variable domain KAGVTQTPRYLIKTRGQQVTLSCSPISGHRSVSWYQQTPGQGLQFLFEYFSETQRNKGNFPGRFSGRQFSNSRSEMNVSTLELGDSALYLCASSQMTATTGELFFGEGSRLTVL.